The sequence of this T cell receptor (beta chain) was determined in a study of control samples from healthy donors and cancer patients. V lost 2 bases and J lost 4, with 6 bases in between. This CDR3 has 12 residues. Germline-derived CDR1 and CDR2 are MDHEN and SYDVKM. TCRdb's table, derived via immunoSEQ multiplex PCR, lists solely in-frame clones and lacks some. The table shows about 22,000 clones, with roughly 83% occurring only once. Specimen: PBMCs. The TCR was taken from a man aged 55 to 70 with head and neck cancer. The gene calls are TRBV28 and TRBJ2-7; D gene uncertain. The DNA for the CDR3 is TGTGCCAGCAGTTTACAGGTATACGAGCAGTACTTC. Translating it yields CASSLQVYEQYF.